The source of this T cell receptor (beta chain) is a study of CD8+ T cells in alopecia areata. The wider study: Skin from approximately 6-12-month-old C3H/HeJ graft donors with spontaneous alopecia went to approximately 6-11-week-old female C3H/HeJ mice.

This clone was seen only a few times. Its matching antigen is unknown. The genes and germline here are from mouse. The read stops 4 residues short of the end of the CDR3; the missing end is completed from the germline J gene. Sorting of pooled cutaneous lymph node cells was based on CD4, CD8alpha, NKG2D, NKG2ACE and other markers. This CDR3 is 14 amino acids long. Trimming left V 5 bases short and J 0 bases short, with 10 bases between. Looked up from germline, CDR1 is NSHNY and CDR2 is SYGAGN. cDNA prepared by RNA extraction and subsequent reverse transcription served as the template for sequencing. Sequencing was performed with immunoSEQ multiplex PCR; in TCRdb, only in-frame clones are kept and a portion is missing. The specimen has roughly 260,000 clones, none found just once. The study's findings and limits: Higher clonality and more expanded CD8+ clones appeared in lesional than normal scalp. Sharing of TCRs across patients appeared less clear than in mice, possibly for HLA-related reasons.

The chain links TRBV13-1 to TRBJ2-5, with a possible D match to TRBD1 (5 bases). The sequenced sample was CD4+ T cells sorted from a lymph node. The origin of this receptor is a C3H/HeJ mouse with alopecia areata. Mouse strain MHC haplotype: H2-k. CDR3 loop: CASRKTDNQDTQYF. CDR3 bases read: TGTGCCAGCAGAAAGACAGATAACCAAGAC.